This record covers a single T cell receptor (beta chain). This sample was included in a study of cytomegalovirus exposure and HLA in healthy donors. Germline V gene sequence: CDR1 SNHLY, CDR2 FYNNEI. This CDR3 has 14 residues. The V gene end was trimmed by 4 bases and the J gene end by 6 bases; junction bases not matched to a gene: 8. The primer mix had 60 Vbeta and 13 Jbeta primers. The table came from immunoSEQ multiplex PCR; TCRdb's copy has only in-frame clones and leaves some out. The table records 90,000 to 150,000 clones, 80% of them present only once. V and J are TRBV2 and TRBJ2-7, with TRBD1 matching over 8 bases. The clonotype comes from a man aged 50-60 years in good health and CMV-seronegative. Sample: PBMCs. The CDR3 DNA reads TGTGCCAGCAGTGGGGCGACAGGGGATGGCGAGCAGTACTTC. Translation: CASSGATGDGEQYF. Using reference TRBV2 and TRBJ2-7 for the parts outside the CDR3, the full variable domain is EPEVTQTPSHQVTQMGQEVILRCVPISNHLYFYWYRQILGQKVEFLVSFYNNEISEKSEIFDDQFSVERPDGSNFTLKIRSTKLEDSAMYFCASSGATGDGEQYFGPGTRLTVT.